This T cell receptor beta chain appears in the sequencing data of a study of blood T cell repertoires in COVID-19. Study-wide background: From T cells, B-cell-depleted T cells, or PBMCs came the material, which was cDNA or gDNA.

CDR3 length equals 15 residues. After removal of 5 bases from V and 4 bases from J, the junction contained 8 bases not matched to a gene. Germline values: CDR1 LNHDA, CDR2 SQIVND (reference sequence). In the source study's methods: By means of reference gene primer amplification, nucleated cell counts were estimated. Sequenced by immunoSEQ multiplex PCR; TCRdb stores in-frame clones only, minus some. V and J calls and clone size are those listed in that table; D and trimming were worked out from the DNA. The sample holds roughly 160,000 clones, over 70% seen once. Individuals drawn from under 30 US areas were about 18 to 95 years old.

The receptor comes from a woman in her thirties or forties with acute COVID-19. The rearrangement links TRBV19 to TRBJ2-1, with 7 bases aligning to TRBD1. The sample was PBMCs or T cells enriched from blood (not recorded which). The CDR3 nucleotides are TGTGCCAGTAGTTACAGGGGATTTGATTACAATGAGCAGTTCTTC. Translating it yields CASSYRGFDYNEQFF.